One and the same sample provided the 32 T cell receptor beta chains below, sequenced in a study of beta chain features in type 1 diabetes. Sequencing targeted expressed TCRB transcripts, as all isolated RNA had been reverse transcribed. Repertoires were generated with immunoSEQ multiplex PCR, while TCRdb's copy carries only in-frame clones and drops some. The sample has about 350,000 clones, roughly a fifth seen once; the top ten hold around 0.04%. The specimen was naive CD4+ T cells from blood. These receptors all come from a woman in her late teens or twenties in good health.

The J gene is TRBJ1-1, the V gene TRBV29-1; 8 bases are shared with TRBD1. Germline V CDR1 and CDR2: SQVTM, ANQGSEA. V lost 5 bases to trimming and J lost 11 bases; unmatched junction nucleotides: 10. The CDR3 totals 12 residues. CDR3 region: CSVQRQGASAFF. The CDR3 nucleotides are TGCAGCGTTCAAAGGCAGGGGGCGTCCGCTTTCTTT.

The J gene is TRBJ2-7, the V gene TRBV18, with 7 positions matching TRBD1. Trimming removed 3 bases from V and 5 bases from J; junction bases left unmatched: 7. CDR3 length: 14 residues. Germline loops: CDR1 KGHSH, CDR2 LQKENI. Written as DNA, the CDR3 is TGTGCCAGCTCACCGAAAGACAGGGTCGACGAGCAGTACTTC. Translating it yields CASSPKDRVDEQYF.

V and J are TRBV19 and TRBJ1-5, with D perhaps TRBD1 (5 bases). The V gene lost 3 bases and the J gene lost 6 bases, with 15 bases spanning the gap. Germline loops: CDR1 LNHDA, CDR2 SQIVND (reference sequence). CDR3 length: 15 residues. CDR3 nucleotides: TGTGCCAGTAGTATTGGGAGGGGAGCAGGTCAGCCCCAGCATTTT. Its translation: CASSIGRGAGQPQHF.

The chain combines TRBV30 with TRBJ1-1, with D hard to call. Trimming stripped 2 bases from V and 3 bases from J, with 13 bases between. Germline CDR1 and CDR2: GTSNPN and SVGIG (reference sequence). This CDR3 comprises 14 residues. This CDR3 reads CAWSRPRRDTEAFF. For the CDR3, the DNA is TGTGCCTGGAGTCGTCCCCGGAGGGACACTGAAGCTTTCTTT.

The sample holds a few counts of this clone. The gene calls are TRBV15 and TRBJ2-7; maybe TRBD1 (7 bases). CDR1 is LNHNV, CDR2 YYDKDF, per germline (reference sequence). This CDR3 contains 15 residues. Trimming removed 1 base at V and 0 bases at J, with 10 bases between. The CDR3 is CATSRGGTVSYEQYF. Here the CDR3 DNA reads TGTGCCACCAGCAGAGGCGGGACAGTCTCCTACGAGCAGTACTTC.

The chain combines TRBV11-1 with TRBJ2-7; 14 nucleotides match TRBD2. The germline CDR1 and CDR2 sequences are SGHAT and FQDESV (reference sequence). Unmatched junction bases numbered 3, after V lost 2 bases and J lost 6 bases. The CDR3 runs 15 residues. The CDR3, as DNA: TGTGCCAGCAGCTTAAATGGACTAGCGGGAGGCGAGCAGTACTTC. Residues: CASSLNGLAGGEQYF.

The chain couples TRBV7-2 to TRBJ2-1; 10 positions agree with TRBD2. The germline V gene encodes CDR1 SGHTA and CDR2 FQGNSA. V was pared by 1 base and J by 10 bases, with 10 bases of the junction left unmatched. The CDR3 has 16 amino acids. CDR3 sequence: CASSLVTSGAGHEQFF. As DNA, the CDR3 is TGTGCCAGCAGCTTAGTAACTAGCGGGGCTGGACACGAGCAGTTCTTC.

This clone was counted only a few times. The chain combines TRBV27 with TRBJ1-1; the D gene is possibly TRBD1 (5 bases). This CDR3 is built from 16 residues. V lost 4 bases and J 1 base, leaving 16 bases between the germline ends. The germline V gene encodes CDR1 MNHEY and CDR2 SMNVEV (reference sequence). CDR3 sequence: CASSSGWGLSNTEAFF. As DNA, the CDR3 is TGTGCCAGCAGTTCGGGGTGGGGACTGTCGAACACTGAAGCTTTCTTT.

This clone was detected a few times. The chain couples TRBV6-5 to TRBJ2-7, with 8 positions matching TRBD2. The CDR3 is 15 amino acids. Germline-derived CDR1 and CDR2 are MNHEY and SVGAGI. V dropped 0 bases and J dropped 3; count of bases not matched to a gene: 4. The CDR3 region is CASSYSSGKGYEQYF. CDR3 coding DNA: TGTGCCAGCAGTTACTCTAGCGGGAAGGGCTACGAGCAGTACTTC.

The V and J genes are TRBV10-3 and TRBJ1-1; no reliable D call. CDR3 size: 13 residues. Germline V CDR1 and CDR2: ENHRY, SYGVKD. V was trimmed by 10 bases and J by 2 bases, leaving 14 bases between them. This CDR3 reads CATGREGNTEAFF. CDR3 bases: TGTGCCACAGGTCGAGAGGGAAACACTGAAGCTTTCTTT.

This clone was recorded a few times. V and J are TRBV9 and TRBJ2-2, with D maybe TRBD2 (6 bases). CDR3 length: 16 amino acids. V was clipped by 3 bases and J by 1 base, with 13 bases between them. The germline CDR1 and CDR2 sequences are SGDLS and YYNGEE. CDR3 nucleotide sequence: TGTGCCAGCAGCGCCCTAACGGGAGTGAACACCGGGGAGCTGTTTTTT. Its protein product is CASSALTGVNTGELFF.

The genes are TRBV19 and TRBJ1-1, with TRBD1 matching over 7 bases. The CDR3 contains 17 residues. The germline V gene has CDR1 LNHDA and CDR2 SQIVND (reference sequence). J was trimmed by 1 base and V by 7 bases; bases with no gene match: 15. The CDR3 reads CASIYRAGWTGNTEAFF. The CDR3, as DNA: TGTGCCAGTATTTACCGCGCCGGCTGGACAGGGAACACTGAAGCTTTCTTT.

CDR3 bases: TGCGCCACGGCCGGGACTGCTAACACCGGGGAGCTGTTTTTT. It encodes CATAGTANTGELFF. This chain joins TRBV5-1 and TRBJ2-2, with D possibly TRBD2 on 6 matching bases. CDR1 is SGHRS, CDR2 YFSETQ, per germline. Trimming left V 9 bases short and J 2 bases short, with 14 bases between. The CDR3 is made up of 14 amino acids.

This clone occurred a few times. The chain is built from TRBV5-6 and TRBJ1-1; 7 positions match TRBD1. Germline V CDR1 and CDR2: SGHDT, YYEEEE. V shed 3 bases and J 4 bases; nucleotides not matched to a gene: 0. The CDR3 spans 12 residues. The CDR3, as DNA: TGTGCCAGCAGCTCAGGGGGCACTGAAGCTTTCTTT. This codes for CASSSGGTEAFF.

There are a few counts of this clone. The chain links TRBV2 to TRBJ2-3, with TRBD2 matching over 9 bases. V gave up 5 bases and J gave up 1 base; unmatched junction bases: 1. CDR1 and CDR2 from the germline V gene are SNHLY and FYNNEI. The CDR3 runs 14 residues. CDR3 in amino acids: CASSRTSGTDTQYF. DNA of the CDR3: TGTGCCAGCAGTCGGACTAGCGGCACAGATACGCAGTATTTT. The complete variable domain, with remaining parts taken from reference TRBV2 and TRBJ2-3, reads EPEVTQTPSHQVTQMGQEVILRCVPISNHLYFYWYRQILGQKVEFLVSFYNNEISEKSEIFDDQFSVERPDGSNFTLKIRSTKLEDSAMYFCASSRTSGTDTQYFGPGTRLTVL.

There are a few counts of this clone. This sequence joins TRBV5-4 and TRBJ2-1; a possible D gene is TRBD1 (6 bases). This CDR3 spans 18 amino acids. Trimming cost V 2 bases and J 0 bases, with 18 bases left between them. CDR1 SGHNT and CDR2 YYREEE come from the germline V gene (reference sequence). The CDR3, as DNA: TGTGCCAGCAGCTTACCCCGCAGGGGACAAAGCTCCTACAATGAGCAGTTCTTC. This gives the protein CASSLPRRGQSSYNEQFF.

The CDR3 DNA is TGTGCCAGCCGGGTAGGGGGAAGCACAGATACGCAGTATTTT. Its protein is CASRVGGSTDTQYF. The gene calls are TRBV4-2 and TRBJ2-3, with D possibly matching TRBD1 (6 bases). CDR1 and CDR2 from the germline V gene are LGHNA and YNFKEQ. This CDR3 contains 14 residues. V lost 8 bases and J lost 0, with 12 bases in between.

The chain links TRBV6-5 to TRBJ2-5, with D perhaps TRBD2 (5 bases). The germline V gene has CDR1 MNHEY and CDR2 SVGAGI. The CDR3 length is 13 residues. Trimming pared 10 bases from V and 5 bases from J, leaving 17 bases between. CDR3 loop: CATRAVDGETQYF. CDR3 coding DNA: TGTGCCACCAGAGCGGTGGACGGTGAGACCCAGTACTTC.

In this sample, this clone turned up a few times. V is TRBV5-1 and J is TRBJ1-2, with 7 bases lining up with TRBD1. The CDR3 consists of 15 residues. Germline CDR1 reads SGHRS; CDR2 reads YFSETQ. V gave up 0 bases and J gave up 3 bases; unmatched junction bases: 5. The CDR3 nucleotides read TGCGCCAGCAGCTTGGGAGGGGGCGCAGACTATGGCTACACCTTC. Amino acid sequence: CASSLGGGADYGYTF. The variable domain in full, completed from reference TRBV5-1 and TRBJ1-2, reads KAGVTQTPRYLIKTRGQQVTLSCSPISGHRSVSWYQQTPGQGLQFLFEYFSETQRNKGNFPGRFSGRQFSNSRSEMNVSTLELGDSALYLCASSLGGGADYGYTFGSGTRLTVV.

J is TRBJ1-4 and V is TRBV4-3, with no clear D. The CDR3 is made up of 16 amino acids. Trimming left V 0 bases short and J 0 bases short, with 8 bases between. CDR1 and CDR2 from the germline V gene are LGHNA and YSLEER. CDR3 in DNA: TGCGCCAGCAGCCAAGAGAGGGCGGCAACTAATGAAAAACTGTTTTTT. Protein sequence: CASSQERAATNEKLFF.

This clone was counted only a few times. Other nucleotide sequences in the sample specify the same CDR3. The chain employs TRBV5-1 and TRBJ2-3; D gene unclear. CDR3 length equals 13 residues. Germline CDR1 reads SGHRS; CDR2 reads YFSETQ. The V end lost 0 bases, the J end lost 1 base, and 3 bases lay between the germline ends. The CDR3 sequence is CASSLVGTDTQYF. CDR3 DNA: TGCGCCAGCAGCTTGGTCGGCACAGATACGCAGTATTTT. Supplemented by reference TRBV5-1 and TRBJ2-3, the full variable domain reads KAGVTQTPRYLIKTRGQQVTLSCSPISGHRSVSWYQQTPGQGLQFLFEYFSETQRNKGNFPGRFSGRQFSNSRSEMNVSTLELGDSALYLCASSLVGTDTQYFGPGTRLTVL.

This clone was observed a few times. The rearrangement joins TRBV29-1 to TRBJ2-2, with 13 bases matching TRBD2. V dropped 4 bases and J dropped 6; count of bases not matched to a gene: 5. This CDR3 is built from 15 residues. Germline V gene data show CDR1 as SQVTM and CDR2 as ANQGSEA. The CDR3: CSVARTSGSPGELFF. CDR3 coding DNA: TGCAGCGTTGCCCGGACTAGCGGGAGCCCCGGGGAGCTGTTTTTT.

This chain connects TRBV5-4 to TRBJ2-6; 8 bases are shared with TRBD2. V trimming: 5 bases; J trimming: 0 bases; junction bases outside the gene matches: 1. CDR1 SGHNT and CDR2 YYREEE come from the germline V gene (reference sequence). The CDR3 runs 15 residues. The CDR3 loop reads CASSSGNSGANVLTF. As DNA, the CDR3 is TGTGCCAGCAGTAGCGGGAACTCTGGGGCCAACGTCCTGACTTTC.

The J gene is TRBJ2-1, the V gene TRBV28, with 12 bases fitting TRBD2. Germline CDR1 is MDHEN and CDR2 is SYDVKM. The CDR3 is made up of 18 amino acids. Losses at the gene ends were 6 bases for V and 6 bases for J; bases not matched to a gene: 15. The CDR3 region is CASRGGTSGLRALNEQFF. CDR3 nucleotide sequence: TGTGCCAGCAGGGGAGGGACTAGCGGGTTACGAGCCCTCAATGAGCAGTTCTTC.

The rearrangement uses TRBV6-6 and TRBJ1-2; 9 positions agree with TRBD1. Germline CDR1 MNHNY, CDR2 SVGAGI (reference sequence). V was clipped by 5 bases and J by 1 base; unmatched bases: 5. CDR3 size: 15 residues. This CDR3 reads CASSDWTGDNYGYTF. The CDR3 nucleotides read TGTGCCAGCAGTGACTGGACAGGGGATAACTATGGCTACACCTTC.

This clone was recorded a few times. The chain uses TRBV11-2 and TRBJ2-1, with 8 bases that match TRBD1. The V segment lost 4 bases and the J segment 6 bases; nucleotides outside the gene matches: 14. The CDR3 has 17 residues. Germline assignment: CDR1 SGHAT and CDR2 FQNNGV. The DNA for the CDR3 is TGTGCCAGCAGCTCCCTCCATAGGACAGGGAAGCGCAATGAGCAGTTCTTC. Translating gives CASSSLHRTGKRNEQFF. Using reference TRBV11-2 and TRBJ2-1 for the parts outside the CDR3, the full variable domain is EAGVAQSPRYKIIEKRQSVAFWCNPISGHATLYWYQQILGQGPKLLIQFQNNGVVDDSQLPKDRFSAERLKGVDSTLKIQPAKLEDSAVYLCASSSLHRTGKRNEQFFGPGTRLTVL.

The rearrangement links TRBV30 to TRBJ1-1, with unresolved D. The V gene's germline CDR1 is GTSNPN and CDR2 SVGIG (reference sequence). The V and J ends lost 1 base and 0 bases respectively, with 9 bases between them. The CDR3 totals 14 residues. CDR3 loop: CAWSAGLLNTEAFF. CDR3 sequence (DNA): TGTGCCTGGAGTGCCGGACTCCTGAACACTGAAGCTTTCTTT.

This clone showed up just a few times. The chain couples TRBV19 to TRBJ2-5; 9 positions match TRBD1. Germline CDR1 LNHDA, CDR2 SQIVND (reference sequence). The CDR3 consists of 14 residues. With V trimmed by 9 bases and J by 4 bases, 9 bases remained unmatched. This CDR3 is CASSGQGQSETQYF. The CDR3 DNA sequence: TGTGCCAGCAGCGGACAGGGGCAGTCAGAGACCCAGTACTTC.

V gene TRBV5-1 combines with J gene TRBJ1-1, with D maybe TRBD1 (5 bases). V shed 1 base and J shed 4 bases, with 8 bases lying between them. The CDR3 contains 13 residues. In germline, CDR1 is SGHRS, CDR2 YFSETQ. The CDR3 region has the DNA TGCGCCAGCAGCTTGCCGGGGGGCACTGAAGCTTTCTTT. Translation: CASSLPGGTEAFF. Supplemented by reference TRBV5-1 and TRBJ1-1, the full variable domain reads KAGVTQTPRYLIKTRGQQVTLSCSPISGHRSVSWYQQTPGQGLQFLFEYFSETQRNKGNFPGRFSGRQFSNSRSEMNVSTLELGDSALYLCASSLPGGTEAFFGQGTRLTVV.

The chain uses TRBV30 and TRBJ2-7, with 13 bases identical to TRBD2. Germline CDR1 GTSNPN, CDR2 SVGIG (reference sequence). V lost 0 bases, J lost 9 bases, and 8 bases stayed unmatched. The CDR3 spans 15 residues. CDR3 coding DNA: TGTGCCTGGAGTGTACTGGGGACTAGCGGGAATCGGCAGTACTTC. This translates into CAWSVLGTSGNRQYF.

J is TRBJ1-4 and V is TRBV5-4; D may be TRBD1 (5 bases). V shed 4 bases and J shed 2 bases, with 9 bases lying between them. In germline, CDR1 is SGHNT, CDR2 YYREEE (reference sequence). The CDR3 loop spans 14 amino acids. The CDR3 DNA reads TGTGCCAGCAGCAGGCGGGGGACTAATGAAAAACTGTTTTTT. It yields the protein CASSRRGTNEKLFF.

This rearrangement joins TRBV13 to TRBJ2-1, with 8 bases identical to TRBD1. With 5 bases clipped from V and 12 bases from J, the junction kept 6 bases outside the gene matches. This CDR3 is 12 amino acids long. The V gene's germline CDR1 is PRHDT and CDR2 FYEKMQ (reference sequence). The CDR3 region is CASSEQGGRQFF. The CDR3 DNA follows: TGTGCCAGCAGCGAACAGGGGGGACGGCAGTTCTTC.